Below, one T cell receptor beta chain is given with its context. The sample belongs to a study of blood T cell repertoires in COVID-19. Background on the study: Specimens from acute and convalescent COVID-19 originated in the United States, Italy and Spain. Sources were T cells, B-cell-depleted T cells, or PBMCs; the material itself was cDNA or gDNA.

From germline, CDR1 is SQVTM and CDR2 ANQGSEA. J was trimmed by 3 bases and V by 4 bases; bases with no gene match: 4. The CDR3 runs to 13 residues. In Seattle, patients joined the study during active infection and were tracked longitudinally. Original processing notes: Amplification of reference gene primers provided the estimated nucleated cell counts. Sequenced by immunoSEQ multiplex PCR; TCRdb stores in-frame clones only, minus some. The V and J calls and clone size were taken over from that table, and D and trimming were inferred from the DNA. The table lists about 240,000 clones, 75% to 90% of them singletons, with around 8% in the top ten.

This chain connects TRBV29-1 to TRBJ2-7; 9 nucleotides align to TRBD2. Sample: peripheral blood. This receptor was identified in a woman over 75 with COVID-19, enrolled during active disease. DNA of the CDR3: TGCAGCGTTGGGGTAGCGGGAGACTACGAGCAGTACTTC. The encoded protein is CSVGVAGDYEQYF.